The next 22 T cell receptor beta chains were all read from a single sample in a study of human T cells and chemical hapten exposure. Time point given: patch test 2, 6 weeks after DPC sensitization. The treatment is: therapeutic diphenylcyclopropenone sensitization with weekly scalp DPC. From the RACE reads, TCRdb called clonotypes with MiXCR, one entry per CDR3 protein. Among under 85,000 distinct CDR3 sequences, under 13% were seen once, and the ten largest hold 6.8%. This material consisted of whole blood, taken in connection with sensitization to the hapten diphenylcyclopropenone (DPC). Receptors were obtained from a woman between 50 and 59 years old with alopecia areata. Some clones in this sample may be carry-over from other donors' samples.

This clonotype has at least ten counts. The chain carries TRBV15 and TRBJ2-7; TRBD1 agrees at 7 bases. From germline, CDR1 is LNHNV and CDR2 YYDKDF (reference sequence). Trimming cost V 8 bases and J 0 bases; bases outside gene matches: 10. The CDR3 has 15 residues. CDR3 sequence (DNA): TGTGCCACCTCCCTTCAGACAGGGACCTCCTACGAGCAGTACTTC. Its translation is CATSLQTGTSYEQYF.

This chain connects TRBV4-2 to TRBJ2-3; TRBD2 might be the D (7 bases). V was trimmed by 0 bases and J by 6 bases, leaving 10 bases between them. Germline V lookup: CDR1 LGHNA, CDR2 YNFKEQ. The CDR3 runs 14 residues. CDR3 DNA: TGTGCCAGCAGCCAAGATGGGGGGGCGGATACGCAGTATTTT. Translated, it gives CASSQDGGADTQYF.

The CDR3 sequence: CSASIGTENIQYF. The CDR3 bases are TGCAGTGCTAGTATAGGGACAGAAAACATTCAGTACTTC. The rearrangement uses TRBV20-1 and TRBJ2-4, with TRBD1 identical over 7 bases. The V gene's germline CDR1 is DFQATT and CDR2 SNEGSKA (reference sequence). The CDR3 runs to 13 residues. Trimming removed 3 bases from V and 5 bases from J; junction bases left unmatched: 4.

This clonotype came up many times. This sequence joins TRBV12-3 or TRBV12-4 and TRBJ1-5; no reliable D call. V gave up 1 base and J gave up 7 bases, with 14 bases separating them. The CDR3 spans 15 residues. This CDR3 is CASSLVGGGLQPQHF. The CDR3 DNA reads as TGTGCCAGCAGTTTAGTAGGAGGTGGTCTCCAGCCCCAGCATTTT.

This clonotype was detected ten times or more. CDR3 DNA: TGCGCCAGCAGCTCCAGACAAACTCAAGAGACCCAGTACTTC. As protein: CASSSRQTQETQYF. The chain links TRBV5-1 to TRBJ2-5, with unresolved D. The CDR3 covers 14 residues. Germline assignment: CDR1 SGHRS and CDR2 YFSETQ. Trimming stripped 3 bases from V and 2 bases from J, with 11 bases between.

This chain links TRBV6-5 with TRBJ2-7; perhaps TRBD2 as D (6 bases). Trimming pared 7 bases from V and 5 bases from J, leaving 24 bases between. The CDR3 is 16 residues long. CDR1 MNHEY and CDR2 SVGAGI come from the germline V gene. The CDR3 DNA reads TGTGCCAGCAACAAAGGCCCCGGGGTAGGGGAGGACGAGCAGTACTTC. Translated, it gives CASNKGPGVGEDEQYF.

This clonotype has a count of ten or more. Its ends do not fully match the called genes, so a read error is possible. This sequence joins TRBV7-7 and TRBJ1-1; the D is unclear. The length of the CDR3 is 13 residues. CDR1 and CDR2 from the germline V gene are SSHAT and FNYEAQ (reference sequence). The CDR3 spells CASSLIRDTEAFF. In nucleotides, the CDR3 is TGTGCTAGCAGCTTGATAAGAGACACTGAAGCTTTCTTT.

This clonotype occurred many times. V and J are TRBV29-1 and TRBJ1-1; D perhaps matches TRBD1 (6 bases). V was clipped by 6 bases and J by 5 bases, with 16 bases between them. CDR1 is SQVTM, CDR2 ANQGSEA, per germline. The CDR3 extends over 13 amino acids. The CDR3 region is CSVNRDIGTEAFF. The CDR3 DNA reads TGCAGCGTCAACCGGGACATTGGAACTGAAGCTTTCTTT. Combining the CDR3 with reference TRBV29-1 and TRBJ1-1 gives the whole variable domain SAVISQKPSRDICQRGTSLTIQCQVDSQVTMMFWYRQQPGQSLTLIATANQGSEATYESGFVIDKFPISRPNLTFSTLTVSNMSPEDSSIYLCSVNRDIGTEAFFGQGTRLTVV.

The chain employs TRBV2 and TRBJ2-1; unclear D gene. V was pared by 6 bases and J by 0 bases, with 9 bases between. The CDR3 extends over 14 amino acids. The V gene's germline CDR1 is SNHLY and CDR2 FYNNEI. The CDR3 region has the DNA TGTGCCAGCAGGGCTACGAGCTCCTACAATGAGCAGTTCTTC. The encoded protein is CASRATSSYNEQFF.

Many counts were recorded for this clonotype. The V gene is TRBV6-1, the J gene TRBJ2-3; D not certain. There are 14 residues in the CDR3. The ends were cut back, 4 bases at V and 2 bases at J, with 10 bases in the middle. Germline values: CDR1 MNHNS, CDR2 SASEGT. Written as DNA, the CDR3 is TGTGCCAGCAGTGTTACCTTACCCACAGATACGCAGTATTTT. It is translated as CASSVTLPTDTQYF.

Only a few counts were recorded for this clonotype. The chain combines TRBV19 with TRBJ1-4; D gene uncertain. This CDR3 is built from 14 residues. V was shortened by 5 bases and J by 4 bases, with 11 bases between the two germline ends. The V gene's germline CDR1 is LNHDA and CDR2 SQIVND (reference sequence). CDR3 in amino acids: CASSEIWINEKLFF. DNA of the CDR3: TGTGCCAGTAGTGAGATCTGGATTAATGAAAAACTGTTTTTT.

This clonotype was seen a few times. The rearrangement uses TRBV12-3 or TRBV12-4 and TRBJ1-4; unclear D gene. V lost 6 bases, J lost 4 bases, and 12 bases lay in between. The length of the CDR3 is 14 residues. CDR3 amino acids: CASRFDGNNEKLFF. Here the CDR3 DNA reads TGTGCCAGCAGGTTTGACGGGAATAATGAAAAACTGTTTTTT.

This clonotype was observed a few times. J is TRBJ2-7 and V is TRBV18; 9 positions agree with TRBD1. Germline V gene lookup returns CDR1 KGHSH and CDR2 LQKENI. Trimming took 10 bases from V and 2 from J; bases not matched to a gene: 9. This CDR3 region has 14 residues. CDR3 residues: CATGDRGNTYEQYF. The CDR3 DNA reads as TGTGCCACCGGAGACAGGGGGAATACCTACGAGCAGTACTTC.

This clonotype turned up a few times. DNA of the CDR3: TGTGCCAGCAGCTTAACGGGAGGACAGGGGGCCCGCGAGCAGTACTTC. It codes for CASSLTGGQGAREQYF. J is TRBJ2-7 and V is TRBV7-3; 11 bases match TRBD1. The V segment lost 0 bases and the J segment 6 bases; nucleotides outside the gene matches: 7. CDR1 and CDR2 (germline): SGHTA, FQGTGA. The CDR3 runs 16 residues.

This clonotype has more than one count but fewer than ten. The chain recombines TRBV29-1 with TRBJ1-1; 7 nucleotides line up with TRBD1. Trimming removed 7 bases from V and 11 bases from J; junction bases left unmatched: 10. This CDR3 comprises 11 residues. From germline, CDR1 is SQVTM and CDR2 ANQGSEA. This CDR3 reads CSGQGDLGAFF. DNA of the CDR3: TGCAGCGGGCAGGGGGACTTGGGCGCTTTCTTT.

This clonotype was seen at least ten times. This chain uses TRBV21-1 with TRBJ1-6; the table's D call of TRBD1 was not tested on the DNA. TRBV21-1 is designated a pseudogene. The CDR3 loop spans 15 amino acids. In DNA, the CDR3 is TGTGCCAGCGGGGCCGGGACAGGATTCAATTCACCCCTCCACTTT. Amino acid sequence: CASGAGTGFNSPLHF.

This clonotype was observed at least ten times. The chain joins TRBV19 to TRBJ2-2; D might be TRBD1 (5 bases). This CDR3 is 15 amino acids long. The V end was cut by 0 bases, the J end by 1 base, with 6 bases between. Germline V gene lookup returns CDR1 LNHDA and CDR2 SQIVND (reference sequence). CDR3 in DNA: TGTGCCAGTAGTATAGATCAGGGGAACACCGGGGAGCTGTTTTTT. Translating it yields CASSIDQGNTGELFF.

This clonotype was seen only once. V and J are TRBV29-1 and TRBJ1-3; D is uncertain. The CDR3 spans 11 residues. Germline V gene lookup returns CDR1 SQVTM and CDR2 ANQGSEA. CDR3 sequence: CSGCFGNTIYF. The CDR3 DNA follows: TGCAGTGGTTGTTTTGGAAACACCATATATTTT.

At least ten counts were recorded for this clonotype. V and J are TRBV19 and TRBJ2-1; D may be TRBD1 (6 bases). Germline assignment: CDR1 LNHDA and CDR2 SQIVND (reference sequence). The CDR3 consists of 13 residues. V lost 4 bases and J lost 4, with 8 bases in between. The CDR3 is CASSRTGYNEQFF. Here the CDR3 DNA reads TGTGCCAGTAGTAGAACAGGGTACAATGAGCAGTTCTTC.

The V gene is TRBV3-1, the J gene TRBJ1-6; D is perhaps TRBD1 (5 bases). This CDR3 contains 15 residues. CDR1 and CDR2 (germline): LGHDT, YNNKEL (reference sequence). Trimming removed 4 bases at V and 14 bases at J, with 21 bases between. CDR3 sequence: CASSLDEHQGASLHF. The CDR3 DNA reads TGTGCCAGCAGCCTCGACGAACATCAGGGAGCCTCCCTCCACTTT.

This clonotype has at least ten counts. The chain is built from TRBV12-3 or TRBV12-4 and TRBJ2-3; D not certain. This CDR3 has 16 amino acids. V gave up 0 bases and J gave up 0 bases, with 10 bases separating them. In DNA, the CDR3 is TGTGCCAGCAGTTTAGCTAGGTGGGCAAGCACAGATACGCAGTATTTT. Amino acid sequence: CASSLARWASTDTQYF.

The V gene is TRBV5-1, the J gene TRBJ2-7; the D gene could be TRBD1 or TRBD2 (5 bases each). Trimming cost V 0 bases and J 5 bases, with 12 bases left between them. Germline V gives CDR1 SGHRS, CDR2 YFSETQ. The CDR3 runs to 14 residues. This CDR3 reads CASSLEWGSDEQYF. The CDR3, as DNA: TGCGCCAGCAGCTTGGAATGGGGGAGTGACGAGCAGTACTTC.